Each of the 14 T cell receptor beta chains below was sequenced from the same sample in a study of blood T cell repertoires in COVID-19. The method was immunoSEQ multiplex PCR; TCRdb's version includes in-frame clones alone and lacks a portion of them. The table has under 200,000 clones, 84% seen once. Sequenced sample: PBMCs or T cells enriched from blood (not recorded which). The source is a woman aged 25-40 years who had been exposed to COVID-19.

This clone was seen a single time. The chain carries TRBV14 and TRBJ2-7; 8 nucleotides align to TRBD2. The junction had 2 bases not matched to a gene; V was cut back by 7 bases and J by 6 bases. The CDR3 sequence is 11 residues long. The germline V gene has CDR1 SGHDN and CDR2 FVKESK. The DNA for the CDR3 is TGTGCCAGCACCGGGGGGGCCGAGCAGTACTTC. Its translation: CASTGGAEQYF.

This chain connects TRBV30 to TRBJ1-2; D is possibly TRBD1 (5 bases). The length of the CDR3 is 13 residues. Germline V gives CDR1 GTSNPN, CDR2 SVGIG (reference sequence). V lost 1 base and J lost 5, with 11 bases in between. CDR3 amino acids: CAWSGGRDYGYTF. The CDR3, as DNA: TGTGCCTGGAGTGGGGGCAGGGATTATGGCTACACCTTC.

This rearrangement joins TRBV2 to TRBJ2-2, with 9 bases identical to TRBD1. Germline values: CDR1 SNHLY, CDR2 FYNNEI. The length of the CDR3 is 15 residues. V trimming: 6 bases; J trimming: 6 bases; junction bases outside the gene matches: 8. The CDR3 is CASRDGTGRSGELFF. CDR3 bases: TGTGCCAGCAGGGACGGGACAGGGAGGTCCGGGGAGCTGTTTTTT.

The J gene is TRBJ1-5, the V gene TRBV6-4; D possibly corresponds to TRBD1 (5 bases). V was trimmed by 3 bases and J by 5 bases, leaving 11 bases between them. CDR1 is MRHNA and CDR2 is SNTAGT in the germline V gene. There are 14 residues in the CDR3. Here the CDR3 reads CASSEVAGYQPQHF. The CDR3 nucleotides read TGTGCCAGCAGTGAAGTGGCAGGGTATCAGCCCCAGCATTTT.

This chain connects TRBV6-2 or TRBV6-3 to TRBJ2-3, with 7 bases that match TRBD2. The germline CDR1 and CDR2 sequences are MNHEY and SVGEGT. CDR3 length: 15 residues. V was clipped by 0 bases and J by 6 bases; unmatched bases: 6. CDR3: CASSYSRTSIDTQYF. CDR3 DNA: TGTGCCAGCAGTTACTCGAGGACTAGTATTGATACGCAGTATTTT.

This clone was detected only a few times. For the CDR3, the DNA is TGCAGCGCCATAGAACGGGAACTCTATGGCTACACCTTC. Its translation is CSAIERELYGYTF. The chain combines TRBV29-1 with TRBJ1-2; no definite D call. V lost 7 bases and J lost 4, with 16 bases in between. This CDR3 contains 13 residues. Germline V CDR1 and CDR2: SQVTM, ANQGSEA.

This clone was seen once. This chain joins TRBV9 and TRBJ1-3, with TRBD1 matching 8 bases. The CDR3 is 14 amino acids. Germline assignment: CDR1 SGDLS and CDR2 YYNGEE. V lost 4 bases to trimming and J lost 4 bases; unmatched junction nucleotides: 4. CDR3 residues: CASSTRTGGNTIYF. The CDR3, as DNA: TGTGCCAGCAGCACCCGGACAGGGGGAAACACCATATATTTT.

The CDR3 here is CASSLWSGGATNEKLFF. Written as DNA, the CDR3 is TGCGCCAGCAGCTTGTGGTCAGGGGGTGCAACTAATGAAAAACTGTTTTTT. This chain joins TRBV5-1 and TRBJ1-4, with TRBD1 matching 7 bases. Germline CDR1 SGHRS, CDR2 YFSETQ. V lost 1 base to trimming and J lost 0 bases; unmatched junction nucleotides: 6. CDR3 length equals 17 residues.

The chain is built from TRBV19 and TRBJ1-2; 9 bases line up with TRBD1. This CDR3 has 16 amino acids. Germline trimming cut 6 bases from V and 7 bases from J; bases unmatched to any gene: 15. Germline V gene lookup returns CDR1 LNHDA and CDR2 SQIVND (reference sequence). The CDR3 region has the DNA TGTGCCAGTAGAGCCGGGACAGGGAAAACATTACGTGGCTACACCTTC. Translated: CASRAGTGKTLRGYTF.

This clone was observed once. The CDR3 nucleotides read TGTGCCAGCAGCGCCGAGCTGGGCACAGATACGCAGTATTTT. It encodes CASSAELGTDTQYF. The rearrangement links TRBV13 to TRBJ2-3, with D uncertain. With 5 bases removed from V and 1 base from J, the gap between germline ends came to 10 bases. Germline V gene lookup returns CDR1 PRHDT and CDR2 FYEKMQ (reference sequence). The CDR3 has 14 amino acids.

Worth noting for this clone: The junction does not match germline at one end; this may be a read error. The chain carries TRBV11-2 and TRBJ2-7; 15 bases line up with TRBD2. The CDR3 is 15 amino acids. The germline gives CDR1 SGHAT, CDR2 FQNNGV. CDR3 nucleotides: TGTGCCAGCAGCTTCGGGACTAGCGGGGGGCCACTTTCCGGCTTC. Protein: CASSFGTSGGPLSGF.

J is TRBJ1-2 and V is TRBV7-9, with D perhaps TRBD1 (6 bases). This CDR3 is built from 15 residues. Trimming stripped 6 bases from V and 4 bases from J, with 18 bases between. Germline V gives CDR1 SEHNR, CDR2 FQNEAQ (reference sequence). CDR3 residues: CASRPSGGRIYGYTF. CDR3 in DNA: TGTGCCAGCAGGCCTTCGGGGGGCAGGATCTATGGCTACACCTTC.

This chain links TRBV24-1 with TRBJ1-2; D uncertain. The CDR3 is made up of 11 amino acids. Germline V gene sequence: CDR1 KGHDR, CDR2 SFDVKD. V lost 3 bases, J lost 9 bases, and 7 bases lay in between. The CDR3: CATSDGGSYTF. CDR3 bases: TGTGCCACCAGTGATGGAGGCAGCTACACCTTC.

The chain couples TRBV2 to TRBJ2-3, with TRBD1 matching over 7 bases. The junction had 6 bases not matched to a gene; V was cut back by 0 bases and J by 3 bases. The CDR3 spans 16 residues. Germline CDR1 SNHLY, CDR2 FYNNEI. The CDR3 reads CASSEAPGGVTDTQYF. The CDR3 region has the DNA TGTGCCAGCAGTGAAGCGCCAGGGGGTGTGACAGATACGCAGTATTTT.